This passage covers 29 T cell receptor beta chains from one sample sequenced in a study of blood T cell repertoires in COVID-19. Assay: immunoSEQ multiplex PCR; the TCRdb copy retains only in-frame clones and omits some. The table has 300,000 to 400,000 clones, around 89% seen once; the top ten hold 3%. Sequences were obtained from peripheral blood. The source of these receptors is a woman aged 25 to 39 with COVID-19, enrolled during active disease.

The V call is TRBV4-2, the J call TRBJ1-2; no definite D call. Between the trimmed V and J ends, which lost 4 bases and 1 base, there was a span of 16 bases. The CDR3 length is 16 residues. Germline CDR1 and CDR2: LGHNA and YNFKEQ. The CDR3, as DNA: TGTGCCAGCAGCCCGCCCGACCGGGAAATTAACTATGGCTACACCTTC. This encodes CASSPPDREINYGYTF.

Only one count was recorded for this clone. V is TRBV10-3 and J is TRBJ1-4, with 8 bases fitting TRBD1. This CDR3 is built from 13 residues. Losses at the gene ends were 7 bases for V and 5 bases for J; bases not matched to a gene: 3. Germline V gives CDR1 ENHRY, CDR2 SYGVKD. CDR3 sequence: CAIKDRVNEKLFF. In nucleotides, the CDR3 is TGTGCCATCAAGGACAGGGTAAATGAAAAACTGTTTTTT.

The J gene is TRBJ2-1, the V gene TRBV6-6; tentatively, D is TRBD1 (6 bases). V was clipped by 0 bases and J by 5 bases, with 8 bases between them. This CDR3 is 14 amino acids long. Germline V lookup: CDR1 MNHNY, CDR2 SVGAGI (reference sequence). As DNA, the CDR3 is TGTGCCAGCAGTTACTCGCAGGGGAACAATGAGCAGTTCTTC. Translated, it gives CASSYSQGNNEQFF.

In this sample, this clone turned up once. The CDR3 is CASSQIPGHSNYGYTF. CDR3 DNA sequence: TGCGCCAGCAGCCAAATCCCCGGACATTCTAACTATGGCTACACCTTC. V gene TRBV4-1 combines with J gene TRBJ1-2, with a possible D match to TRBD1 (5 bases). CDR1 and CDR2 from the germline V gene are MGHRA and YSYEKL. V gave up 2 bases and J gave up 0 bases, with 13 bases separating them. This CDR3 has 16 residues.

This chain joins TRBV9 and TRBJ2-2, with 11 bases fitting TRBD2. The CDR3 loop spans 18 amino acids. V lost 4 bases, J lost 7 bases, and 15 bases stayed unmatched. The germline CDR1 and CDR2 sequences are SGDLS and YYNGEE. The CDR3 spells CASSPRGWTSGLGGELFF. For the CDR3, the DNA is TGTGCCAGCAGCCCTAGAGGCTGGACTAGCGGGTTGGGCGGGGAGCTGTTTTTT.

V and J are TRBV2 and TRBJ2-5, with 10 bases aligning to TRBD2. V shed 6 bases, J shed 2 bases, and the junction held 9 bases outside the gene matches. This CDR3 has 16 amino acids. Looked up from germline, CDR1 is SNHLY and CDR2 is FYNNEI. CDR3 residues: CASRLASGGVQETQYF. The CDR3, as DNA: TGTGCCAGCAGATTGGCTAGCGGGGGTGTACAAGAGACCCAGTACTTC.

For this clone: The same CDR3 arises from other DNA sequences in this sample as well. The V and J genes are TRBV27 and TRBJ1-1; possibly TRBD1 for D (5 bases). V lost 6 bases and J 1 base, leaving 9 bases between the germline ends. Germline-derived CDR1 and CDR2 are MNHEY and SMNVEV (reference sequence). This CDR3 has 13 amino acids. The CDR3 DNA sequence: TGTGCCAGCAGCACCCAGGGGAACACTGAAGCTTTCTTT. Amino acid sequence: CASSTQGNTEAFF.

This clone appeared a few times. V usage is TRBV2 and J usage is TRBJ1-1; D remains ambiguous. The CDR3 sequence is 13 residues long. Trimming left V 4 bases short and J 4 bases short, with 10 bases between. In germline, CDR1 is SNHLY, CDR2 FYNNEI. CDR3 nucleotide sequence: TGTGCCAGCAGTGGGATTGGCGGCACTGAAGCTTTCTTT. It translates to CASSGIGGTEAFF.

This chain joins TRBV19 and TRBJ2-1, with D possibly TRBD2 on 6 matching bases. The CDR3 is 18 amino acids. Germline V gene sequence: CDR1 LNHDA, CDR2 SQIVND (reference sequence). Trimming pared 2 bases from V and 0 bases from J, leaving 17 bases between. CDR3 loop: CASSIYLAQPLSYNEQFF. CDR3 nucleotide sequence: TGTGCCAGTAGTATATACCTAGCGCAACCCCTCTCCTACAATGAGCAGTTCTTC.

The chain combines TRBV24-1 with TRBJ2-1; D is perhaps TRBD2 (5 bases). Germline CDR1 reads KGHDR; CDR2 reads SFDVKD. The CDR3 spans 14 residues. Trimming cost V 1 base and J 6 bases, with 9 bases left between them. In nucleotides, the CDR3 is TGTGCCACCAGTGATTTACGGACTGCCAATGAGCAGTTCTTC. The encoded protein is CATSDLRTANEQFF.

J is TRBJ2-1 and V is TRBV6-2 or TRBV6-3; D ambiguous. This CDR3 spans 13 amino acids. V gave up 6 bases and J gave up 6 bases, with 12 bases separating them. Germline V lookup: CDR1 MNHEY, CDR2 SVGEGT. In nucleotides, the CDR3 is TGTGCCAGCAGCATCGGAGTTTCCAATGAGCAGTTCTTC. It encodes CASSIGVSNEQFF.

The V call is TRBV19, the J call TRBJ1-5; D uncertain. The V end lost 8 bases, the J end lost 6 bases, and 14 bases lay between the germline ends. In germline, CDR1 is LNHDA, CDR2 SQIVND (reference sequence). The CDR3 length is 13 residues. The CDR3 coding sequence is TGTGCCAGTTCCCTTTCCTCGGGTCAGCCCCAGCATTTT. It translates to CASSLSSGQPQHF.

The chain has TRBV25-1 and TRBJ1-6; tentatively, D is TRBD1 (6 bases). Trimming took off 6 bases at V and 7 bases at J, with 7 bases between the two ends. CDR3 length: 12 amino acids. Germline assignment: CDR1 MGHDK and CDR2 SYGVNS. The DNA of the CDR3 is TGTGCCAGCAGAGGACAGAATTCACCCCTCCACTTT. It translates to CASRGQNSPLHF.

This clone was counted only a few times. The CDR3 region has the DNA TGTGCCACCCAACCGGGGAGCTCCTACAATGAGCAGTTCTTC. As protein: CATQPGSSYNEQFF. V is TRBV24-1 and J is TRBJ2-1, with D tentatively TRBD2 (5 bases). The V and J ends lost 9 bases and 0 bases respectively, with 11 bases between them. The CDR3 runs to 14 residues. CDR1 is KGHDR and CDR2 is SFDVKD in the germline V gene.

This chain connects TRBV6-2 or TRBV6-3 to TRBJ1-5; possible D gene TRBD1, 5 bases. Trimming pared 0 bases from V and 5 bases from J, leaving 20 bases between. Germline V gene sequence: CDR1 MNHEY, CDR2 SVGEGT. The CDR3 has 18 amino acids. CDR3 nucleotide sequence: TGTGCCAGCAGTTACTCGAGGATTTTCAGGGAAGAGGATCAGCCCCAGCATTTT. Its translation is CASSYSRIFREEDQPQHF.

The chain joins TRBV7-2 to TRBJ2-3, with D maybe TRBD1 (5 bases). V gave up 3 bases and J gave up 0 bases, with 7 bases separating them. This CDR3 region has 14 residues. Germline assignment: CDR1 SGHTA and CDR2 FQGNSA. The CDR3, as DNA: TGTGCCAGCAGCTTCCGACAGAGCACAGATACGCAGTATTTT. It yields the protein CASSFRQSTDTQYF.

There are many counts of this clone. This chain joins TRBV7-8 and TRBJ2-7; TRBD2 might be the D (5 bases). CDR1 and CDR2 from the germline V gene are SGHVS and FQNEAQ. CDR3 size: 13 residues. Trimming shortened V by 5 bases and J by 4 bases, and 12 bases separated the two germline ends. CDR3: CASSPSRGYEQYV. CDR3 in DNA: TGTGCCAGCAGCCCTAGTCGGGGTTACGAGCAGTACGTC.

This sequence joins TRBV28 and TRBJ1-6, with 7 bases identical to TRBD1. Germline V gives CDR1 MDHEN, CDR2 SYDVKM. This CDR3 region has 17 residues. Trimming cost V 1 base and J 10 bases; bases outside gene matches: 13. The CDR3 DNA sequence: TGTGCCAGCAGTTTATATATCGTTGACAGGGTGGGATCACCCCTCCACTTT. This encodes CASSLYIVDRVGSPLHF. Full variable domain (remainder filled in from reference TRBV28 and TRBJ1-6): DVKVTQSSRYLVKRTGEKVFLECVQDMDHENMFWYRQDPGLGLRLIYFSYDVKMKEKGDIPEGYSVSREKKERFSLILESASTNQTSMYLCASSLYIVDRVGSPLHFGNGTRLTVT.

J is TRBJ1-5 and V is TRBV19; D is undetermined. V lost 2 bases and J 11 bases, leaving 16 bases between the germline ends. The CDR3 spans 14 residues. Germline V gene lookup returns CDR1 LNHDA and CDR2 SQIVND (reference sequence). The CDR3 is CASSISGLEEAQHF. DNA for the CDR3: TGTGCCAGTAGTATATCCGGACTTGAGGAGGCCCAGCATTTT.

The V call is TRBV6-7, the J call TRBJ1-2; a possible D gene is TRBD1 (5 bases). TRBV6-7 is known as an ORF, though its function is uncertain. This CDR3 contains 13 residues. The V and J ends lost 5 bases and 2 bases respectively, with 9 bases between them. The CDR3 DNA reads as TGTGCCAGCAGTACTGACAGCAACTATGGCTACACCTTC. Amino acid sequence: CASSTDSNYGYTF.

The V and J genes are TRBV10-3 and TRBJ1-4; TRBD1 agrees at 10 bases. Germline V gives CDR1 ENHRY, CDR2 SYGVKD. This CDR3 is built from 14 residues. The ends lost 5 bases at V and 7 bases at J; junction bases unmatched: 4. CDR3 DNA: TGTGCCATCAGTCCGGGACAGGGGATTGAAAAACTGTTTTTT. Its translation is CAISPGQGIEKLFF.

The J gene is TRBJ2-3, the V gene TRBV7-2; 10 positions agree with TRBD2. The CDR3 loop spans 19 amino acids. The V gene end was trimmed by 1 base and the J gene end by 2 bases; junction bases not matched to a gene: 12. Germline loops: CDR1 SGHTA, CDR2 FQGNSA. CDR3 region: CASSLGLAGDPPFTDTQYF. The CDR3 nucleotides are TGTGCCAGCAGCTTAGGCCTAGCGGGGGACCCACCTTTCACAGATACGCAGTATTTT.

V is TRBV19 and J is TRBJ2-3, with 10 bases fitting TRBD2. Losses at the gene ends were 7 bases for V and 4 bases for J; bases not matched to a gene: 5. The CDR3 spans 14 residues. Germline loops: CDR1 LNHDA, CDR2 SQIVND (reference sequence). The CDR3 sequence: CASTGLAGADTQYF. In nucleotides, the CDR3 is TGTGCCAGTACGGGTCTAGCGGGAGCAGATACGCAGTATTTT.

The genes are TRBV11-2 and TRBJ1-4; 9 bases line up with TRBD1. Trimming removed 5 bases from V and 3 bases from J; junction bases left unmatched: 7. CDR3 size: 16 residues. Germline V lookup: CDR1 SGHAT, CDR2 FQNNGV. As DNA, the CDR3 is TGTGCCAGCAGCATGACAGGGGGGAGGTCTAATGAAAAACTGTTTTTT. Encoded protein: CASSMTGGRSNEKLFF.

The CDR3 reads CASSLFTGSTNEKLFF. CDR3 nucleotides: TGTGCCAGCAGTTTGTTTACAGGTTCGACTAATGAAAAACTGTTTTTT. The chain combines TRBV28 with TRBJ1-4, with a possible D match to TRBD1 (5 bases). V was clipped by 3 bases and J by 2 bases, with 13 bases between them. The CDR3 has 16 residues. CDR1 MDHEN and CDR2 SYDVKM come from the germline V gene.

In its sample, this clone was seen once. The DNA of the CDR3 is TGTGCCACCCGACGAGGACTAGCGGACTACGAGCAGTACTTC. Translating gives CATRRGLADYEQYF. The rearrangement joins TRBV6-5 to TRBJ2-7; TRBD2 agrees at 10 bases. CDR1 and CDR2 from the germline V gene are MNHEY and SVGAGI. V dropped 10 bases and J dropped 3; count of bases not matched to a gene: 9. This CDR3 is 14 amino acids long.

The V gene is TRBV6-5, the J gene TRBJ2-5; D is unclear. This CDR3 comprises 14 residues. V lost 5 bases, J lost 1 base, and 11 bases lay in between. Germline V gene data show CDR1 as MNHEY and CDR2 as SVGAGI. The CDR3 region has the DNA TGTGCCAGCAGTCCTAACGGGTTCCAAGAGACCCAGTACTTC. This codes for CASSPNGFQETQYF.

This chain links TRBV3-1 (or the pseudogene TRBV3-2) with TRBJ2-1; a weak D match, TRBD1 (6 bases). Trimming took 0 bases from V and 3 from J, leaving 12 bases between them. This CDR3 is 16 amino acids long. Germline V lookup: CDR1 LGHDT, CDR2 YNNKEL (reference sequence). In nucleotides, the CDR3 is TGTGCCAGCAGCCAAGAAGGCAGGGGATACTACAATGAGCAGTTCTTC. Translation gives CASSQEGRGYYNEQFF.

This chain connects TRBV18 to TRBJ1-3; D gene uncertain. Trimming stripped 2 bases from V and 0 bases from J, with 17 bases between. This CDR3 is 18 amino acids long. Germline-derived CDR1 and CDR2 are KGHSH and LQKENI. The CDR3 loop is CASSPVSGYGLSGNTIYF. The CDR3 region has the DNA TGTGCCAGCTCACCAGTCTCTGGATACGGACTCTCTGGAAACACCATATATTTT.